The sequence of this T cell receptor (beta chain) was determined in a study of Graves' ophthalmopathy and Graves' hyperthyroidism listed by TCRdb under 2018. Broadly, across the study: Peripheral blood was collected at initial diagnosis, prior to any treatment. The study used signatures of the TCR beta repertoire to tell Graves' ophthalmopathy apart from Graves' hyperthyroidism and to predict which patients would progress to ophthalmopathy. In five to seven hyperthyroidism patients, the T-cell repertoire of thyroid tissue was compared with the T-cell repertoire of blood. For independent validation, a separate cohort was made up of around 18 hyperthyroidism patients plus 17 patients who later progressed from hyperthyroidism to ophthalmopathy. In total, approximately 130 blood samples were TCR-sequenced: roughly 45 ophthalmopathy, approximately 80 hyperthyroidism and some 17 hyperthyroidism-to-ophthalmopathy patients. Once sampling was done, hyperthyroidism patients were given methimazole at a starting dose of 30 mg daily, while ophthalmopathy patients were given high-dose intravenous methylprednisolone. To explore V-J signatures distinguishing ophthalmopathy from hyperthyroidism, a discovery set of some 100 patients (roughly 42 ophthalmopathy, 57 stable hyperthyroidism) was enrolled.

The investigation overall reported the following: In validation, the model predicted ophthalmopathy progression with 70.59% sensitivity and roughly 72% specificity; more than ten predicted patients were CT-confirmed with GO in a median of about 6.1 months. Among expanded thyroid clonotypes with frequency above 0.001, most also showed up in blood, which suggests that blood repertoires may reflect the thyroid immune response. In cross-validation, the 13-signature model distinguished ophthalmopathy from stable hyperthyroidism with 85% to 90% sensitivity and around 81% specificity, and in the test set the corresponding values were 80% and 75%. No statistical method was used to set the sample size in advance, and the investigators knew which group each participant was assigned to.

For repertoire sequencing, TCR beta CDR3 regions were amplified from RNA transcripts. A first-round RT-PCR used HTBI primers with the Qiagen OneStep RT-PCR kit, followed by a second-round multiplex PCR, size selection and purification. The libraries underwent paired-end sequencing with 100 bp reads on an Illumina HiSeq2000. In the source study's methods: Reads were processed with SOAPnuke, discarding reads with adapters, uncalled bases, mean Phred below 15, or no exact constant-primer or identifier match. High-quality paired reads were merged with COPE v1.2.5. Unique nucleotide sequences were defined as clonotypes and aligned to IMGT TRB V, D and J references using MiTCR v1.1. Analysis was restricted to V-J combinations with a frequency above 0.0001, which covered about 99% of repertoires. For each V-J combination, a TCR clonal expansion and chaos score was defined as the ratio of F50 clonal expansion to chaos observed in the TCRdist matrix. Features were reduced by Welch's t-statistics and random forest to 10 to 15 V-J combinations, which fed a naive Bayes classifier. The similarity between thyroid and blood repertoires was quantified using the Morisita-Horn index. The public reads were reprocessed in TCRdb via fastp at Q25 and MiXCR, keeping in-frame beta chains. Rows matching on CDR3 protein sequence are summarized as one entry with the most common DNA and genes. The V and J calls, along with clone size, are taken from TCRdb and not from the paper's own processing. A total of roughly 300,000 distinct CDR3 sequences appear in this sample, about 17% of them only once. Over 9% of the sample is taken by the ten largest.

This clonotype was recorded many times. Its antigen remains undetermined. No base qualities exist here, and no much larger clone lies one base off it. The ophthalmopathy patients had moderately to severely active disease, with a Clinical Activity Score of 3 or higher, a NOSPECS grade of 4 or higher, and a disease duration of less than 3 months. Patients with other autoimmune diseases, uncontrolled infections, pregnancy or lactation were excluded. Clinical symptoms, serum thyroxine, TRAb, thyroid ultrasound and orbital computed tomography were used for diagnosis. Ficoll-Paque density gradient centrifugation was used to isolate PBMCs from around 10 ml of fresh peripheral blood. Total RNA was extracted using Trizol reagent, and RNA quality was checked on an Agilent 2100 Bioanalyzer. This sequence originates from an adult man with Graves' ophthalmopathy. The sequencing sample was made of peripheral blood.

DNA sequence: TGTGCCACCAGTGATCCCGGACAGGGGGTAGAGACCCAGTACTTC. This encodes CATSDPGQGVETQYF. The V and J segments used are TRBV24-1 and TRBJ2-5; the junction holds 10 bases that match TRBD1. The junction shows trimming of 3 bases on V and 4 bases on J, and the gene matches do not reach 4 bases of it. The CDR3 measures 15 amino acids from cysteine to phenylalanine. Just CDR3 DNA is preserved here, 45 bases in frame from base 1. The germline V gene encodes CDR1 KGHDR and CDR2 SFDVKD.